These T cell receptor beta chains were read from a single sample in a study of T cells in Graves' hyperthyroidism and ophthalmopathy. MiXCR, applied by TCRdb to the multiplex PCR reads, yields one record per CDR3 protein. The table records 200,000 to 300,000 distinct CDR3 sequences, about 15% of them present only once. Sequencing was done on a sample of blood. The origin of the receptors is a woman aged 18-35 years with Graves' ophthalmopathy. Both conserved end residues are part of each CDR3. The D gene is left open where the match is weak. A row's size may be missing; if present it is once, few, many or a size class.

j_call,v_call,d_call,clone_size,cdr3_aa,cdr3_nt
TRBJ1-1,TRBV4-3,-,many,CASSQDFTSNTEAFF,TGCGCCAGCAGCCAAGATTTTACCTCGAACACTGAAGCTTTCTTT
TRBJ2-7,TRBV7-2,-,-,CASSFGGSEQYF,TGTGCCAGCAGCTTTGGGGGGTCCGAGCAGTACTTC
TRBJ2-7,TRBV7-2,TRBD2,-,CASSSSGTAYEQYF,TGTGCCAGCAGCTCTAGCGGGACCGCCTACGAGCAGTACTTC
TRBJ1-1,TRBV19,-,many,CASSMTSPMNTEAFF,TGTGCCAGTAGTATGACTTCTCCTATGAACACTGAAGCTTTCTTT
TRBJ1-5,TRBV19,TRBD1,many,CASSAHRGGNQPQHF,TGTGCCAGTAGTGCTCACAGGGGAGGCAATCAGCCCCAGCATTTT
TRBJ2-5,TRBV3-1,-,many,CASSQTGPETQYF,TGTGCCAGCAGCCAAACAGGGCCGGAGACCCAGTACTTC
TRBJ2-3,TRBV6-5,-,many,CASSYSIGGTDTQYF,TGTGCCAGCAGTTACTCGATCGGGGGCACAGATACGCAGTATTTT
TRBJ1-1,TRBV15,-,many,CATSRSRVSNTEAFF,TGTGCCACCAGCAGATCTCGGGTTTCCAACACTGAAGCTTTCTTT
TRBJ1-1,TRBV7-2,-,-,CASSPWVGMNTEAFF,TGTGCCAGCAGCCCCTGGGTGGGCATGAACACTGAAGCTTTCTTT
TRBJ2-3,TRBV20-1,TRBD2,many,CSARPYLAGGPKDTQYF,TGCAGTGCTAGACCTTATCTAGCGGGGGGGCCTAAAGATACGCAGTATTTT
TRBJ2-5,TRBV4-1,-,many,CASSLAGSQETQYF,TGCGCCAGCAGCCTTGCCGGGTCGCAAGAGACCCAGTACTTC
TRBJ2-1,TRBV29-1,TRBD2,few,CSVSYPGTSGSWGWNEQFF,TGCAGCGTCTCCTACCCCGGGACTAGCGGGAGCTGGGGCTGGAATGAGCAGTTCTTC
TRBJ2-7,TRBV2,-,many,CASKQDPMIYEQYF,TGTGCCAGCAAACAAGACCCTATGATCTACGAGCAGTACTTC
TRBJ1-6,TRBV3-1,TRBD1,many,CASSLQGENSPLHF,TGTGCCAGCAGCCTACAGGGGGAAAATTCACCCCTCCACTTT
TRBJ1-1,TRBV5-6,-,-,CASSLGSGNAEAFF,TGTGCCAGCAGCTTGGGGTCAGGGAACGCTGAAGCTTTCTTT
TRBJ2-1,TRBV20-1,-,many,CSARVVGGVLYNEQFF,TGCAGTGCTAGGGTGGTCGGAGGGGTTCTCTACAATGAGCAGTTCTTC
TRBJ2-3,TRBV10-3,-,few,CAISGLFTDTQYF,TGTGCCATCAGTGGACTATTCACAGATACGCAGTATTTT
TRBJ1-1,TRBV3-1,-,many,CASSQRWSEAFF,TGTGCCAGCAGCCAAAGGTGGTCCGAAGCTTTCTTT
TRBJ2-3,TRBV5-1,-,few,CASSLGGATLTDTQYF,TGCGCCAGCAGTCTCGGAGGGGCCACACTCACAGATACGCAGTATTTT
TRBJ2-3,TRBV3-1,-,many,CASSRRQGTDTQYF,TGTGCCAGCAGCCGCAGACAGGGCACAGATACGCAGTATTTT
TRBJ2-7,TRBV20-1,TRBD2,-,CSARGVSGGAIEQYF,TGCAGTGCTAGAGGGGTTAGCGGGGGGGCCATCGAGCAGTACTTC
TRBJ2-7,TRBV29-1,-,many,CSVVGGYGYEQYF,TGCAGCGTTGTGGGCGGCTATGGGTACGAGCAGTACTTC
TRBJ2-1,TRBV20-1,-,few,CSAPVRATPQFF,TGCAGTGCTCCCGTCAGAGCGACCCCCCAGTTCTTC
TRBJ2-1,TRBV28,-,many,CASYVSGAAKQQFF,TGTGCCAGCTATGTCTCGGGAGCGGCCAAGCAGCAGTTCTTC
TRBJ2-7,TRBV27,-,many,CASSFGGTSYEQYF,TGTGCCAGCAGTTTCGGCGGGACGTCCTACGAGCAGTACTTC
TRBJ2-7,TRBV7-6,-,many,CASSRGGTGTYEQYF,TGTGCCAGCAGCCGGGGGGGGACAGGGACCTACGAGCAGTACTTC
TRBJ1-5,TRBV19,-,many,CASRLTATYSNQPQHF,TGTGCCAGTAGATTAACGGCGACTTATAGCAATCAGCCCCAGCATTTT
TRBJ1-1,TRBV11-1,-,-,CASSLERRTEAFF,TGTGCCAGCAGCTTAGAACGGAGAACTGAAGCTTTCTTT
TRBJ1-2,TRBV5-1,TRBD1,many,CASSPGQGGYGYTF,TGCGCCAGCAGCCCAGGACAGGGGGGCTATGGCTACACCTTC
TRBJ1-5,TRBV19,TRBD1,many,CASSGTGGASQPQHF,TGTGCCAGTAGTGGGACAGGGGGCGCGAGTCAGCCCCAGCATTTT
TRBJ2-3,TRBV5-1,TRBD2,many,CASSLAVVAGTADTQYF,TGCGCCAGCAGCTTGGCAGTGGTAGCGGGGACCGCAGATACGCAGTATTTT
TRBJ1-1,TRBV29-1,-,few,CSAREAFF,TGCAGCGCCCGTGAAGCTTTCTTT
TRBJ2-2,TRBV12-3/TRBV12-4,-,-,CASMGHNTGEPFF,TGTGCCAGCATGGGACACAACACCGGGGAGCCGTTTTTT
TRBJ2-3,TRBV20-1,-,many,CSAPSVDTQYF,TGCAGTGCTCCTAGCGTAGATACGCAGTATTTT
TRBJ1-2,TRBV5-1,-,many,CASSSEGGAYGYTF,TGCGCCAGCAGCTCGGAGGGGGGTGCCTATGGCTACACCTTC
TRBJ2-3,TRBV29-1,-,many,CSVLLARDTQYF,TGCAGCGTCCTCTTAGCTCGGGATACGCAGTATTTT
TRBJ1-5,TRBV20-1,TRBD1,-,CSASTGASQPQHF,TGCAGTGCTAGCACAGGGGCTAGTCAGCCCCAGCATTTT
TRBJ1-2,TRBV11-3,-,many,CASSHASGGLNGYTF,TGTGCCAGCAGCCACGCTTCGGGGGGCCTCAATGGCTACACCTTC
TRBJ2-2,TRBV27,-,many,CASTKLDSGNTGELFF,TGTGCCAGCACCAAATTGGACTCCGGGAACACCGGGGAGCTGTTTTTT
TRBJ2-7,TRBV7-2,TRBD2,many,CASSSPASGLAGGTYEQYF,TGTGCCAGCAGCTCCCCCGCCTCGGGACTAGCGGGAGGGACCTACGAGCAGTACTTC
TRBJ2-5,TRBV2,TRBD1,-,CASSDRDRGRKETQYF,TGTGCCAGCAGTGATCGGGACAGGGGGCGGAAAGAGACCCAGTACTTC
TRBJ2-5,TRBV20-1,-,many,CSARVPGAGETQYF,TGCAGTGCTAGAGTCCCTGGGGCGGGGGAGACCCAGTACTTC
TRBJ2-2,TRBV4-1,-,many,CASSQVVRETNTGELFF,TGCGCCAGCAGCCAAGTGGTACGGGAAACGAACACCGGGGAGCTGTTTTTT
TRBJ1-5,TRBV6-2/TRBV6-3,-,many,CAVRPYSNQPQHF,TGTGCCGTCCGACCGTATAGCAATCAGCCCCAGCATTTT
TRBJ1-1,TRBV6-2/TRBV6-3,-,many,CASSYSAGLYTEAFF,TGTGCCAGCAGTTACTCGGCCGGCTTGTACACTGAAGCTTTCTTT
TRBJ2-1,TRBV20-1,TRBD1,many,CSARRTGGFNHEQFF,TGCAGTGCTAGACGGACAGGGGGCTTCAACCATGAGCAGTTCTTC
TRBJ2-3,TRBV19,-,many,CASSGSIITDTQYF,TGTGCCAGTAGTGGCTCAATCATCACAGATACGCAGTATTTT
TRBJ2-7,TRBV20-1,TRBD2,-,CSAALAGGPTYEQYF,TGCAGTGCCGCCCTAGCGGGAGGGCCCACCTACGAGCAGTACTTC
TRBJ2-3,TRBV2,-,many,CASRRTGTDTQYF,TGTGCCAGCAGGAGGACAGGCACAGATACGCAGTATTTT
TRBJ1-1,TRBV3-1,-,many,CASSQDIWAGTLSTEAFF,TGTGCCAGCAGCCAAGATATTTGGGCAGGGACGCTCAGCACTGAAGCTTTCTTT
TRBJ1-5,TRBV6-6,-,many,CASSYSKRILYSNQPQHF,TGTGCCAGCAGTTACTCGAAGAGGATCCTCTATAGCAATCAGCCCCAGCATTTT
TRBJ2-3,TRBV27,TRBD1,many,CASRTGGRGDTQYF,TGTGCCAGCAGAACAGGGGGCCGCGGAGATACGCAGTATTTT
TRBJ2-5,TRBV5-8,-,few,CASSLDPGAETQYF,TGTGCCAGCAGCTTGGACCCCGGGGCCGAGACCCAGTACTTC
TRBJ2-3,TRBV12-3/TRBV12-4,TRBD1,many,CASSSQDRGGSDTQYF,TGTGCCAGCAGTTCCCAGGACAGGGGAGGGTCAGATACGCAGTATTTT
TRBJ1-5,TRBV28,TRBD1,-,CASSSLGTGERQPQHF,TGTGCCAGCAGTTCTCTCGGGACAGGGGAACGTCAGCCCCAGCATTTT
TRBJ2-5,TRBV11-2,-,many,CASSLREGDETQYF,TGTGCCAGCAGCCTGAGGGAGGGGGATGAGACCCAGTACTTC
TRBJ2-7,TRBV15,-,many,CATSNSIRELGHEQYF,TGTGCCACCAGCAACTCTATCCGGGAGTTGGGTCACGAGCAGTACTTC
TRBJ2-5,TRBV5-5,-,many,CASSLIAAQGETQYF,TGTGCCAGCAGCTTGATTGCGGCGCAGGGAGAGACCCAGTACTTC
TRBJ2-2,TRBV18,-,few,CASSPGLTGELFF,TGTGCCAGCTCACCGGGACTCACCGGGGAGCTGTTTTTT
TRBJ1-1,TRBV28,TRBD1,-,CASSLGQGAMNTEAFF,TGTGCCAGCAGTTTGGGACAGGGGGCTATGAACACTGAAGCTTTCTTT